Shown below are 25 T cell receptor beta chains from a single sample sequenced in a study of blood T cell repertoires in COVID-19. The assay was immunoSEQ multiplex PCR, and TCRdb's table has in-frame clones only and misses some. The repertoire holds about 100,000 clones, with 75% to 90% as singletons. The sample comprised peripheral blood. The receptors originated from a woman aged 70-85 years with active or convalescent COVID-19.

In its sample, this clone was seen a few times. This sequence joins TRBV12-5 and TRBJ1-1; possible D gene TRBD1, 5 bases. The CDR3 loop spans 13 amino acids. From germline, CDR1 is LGHNT and CDR2 FRNRAP. Trimming pared 6 bases from V and 6 bases from J, leaving 14 bases between. DNA of the CDR3: TGTGCTAGTGGAGACAGTGGCTATTCTGAAGCTTTCTTT. Protein product: CASGDSGYSEAFF. Using reference TRBV12-5 and TRBJ1-1 for the parts outside the CDR3, the full variable domain is DARVTQTPRHKVTEMGQEVTMRCQPILGHNTVFWYRQTMMQGLELLAYFRNRAPLDDSGMPKDRFSAEMPDATLATLKIQPSEPRDSAVYFCASGDSGYSEAFFGQGTRLTVV.

The V gene is TRBV9, the J gene TRBJ1-2, with a tentative D call TRBD1 (5 bases). There are 13 residues in the CDR3. In germline, CDR1 is SGDLS, CDR2 YYNGEE. Trimming took off 5 bases at V and 8 bases at J, with 16 bases between the two ends. The CDR3 sequence is CASRGRGRIGYTF. The CDR3 bases are TGTGCCAGCAGGGGGAGGGGCCGGATCGGCTACACCTTC.

V usage is TRBV7-2 and J usage is TRBJ2-5; 9 bases are shared with TRBD1. J gave up 5 bases and V 4 bases, and 5 bases lay outside the gene matches. Germline V gives CDR1 SGHTA, CDR2 FQGNSA. This CDR3 has 14 amino acids. The CDR3 loop is CASSYTGGSETQYF. CDR3 sequence (DNA): TGTGCCAGCAGCTACACAGGGGGCTCGGAGACCCAGTACTTC.

The chain's CDR3 is CASSFTSGGAETQYF. In DNA, the CDR3 is TGCGCCAGCAGCTTCACTAGCGGGGGGGCTGAGACCCAGTACTTC. V is TRBV5-1 and J is TRBJ2-5; 13 positions agree with TRBD2. The CDR3 has 15 residues. V dropped 2 bases and J dropped 5; count of bases not matched to a gene: 3. Germline CDR1 and CDR2: SGHRS and YFSETQ.

The rearrangement joins TRBV5-4 to TRBJ2-2; 8 bases are shared with TRBD2. CDR1 SGHNT and CDR2 YYREEE come from the germline V gene (reference sequence). The CDR3 is made up of 18 amino acids. V trimming: 4 bases; J trimming: 7 bases; junction bases outside the gene matches: 18. CDR3 DNA sequence: TGTGCCAGCAGCCCCGGCCAGGAGCGGGGGATAAAGGGCGGGGAGCTGTTTTTT. Its translation is CASSPGQERGIKGGELFF.

The CDR3 nucleotides read TGTGCCAGTAGTATATTATTGCGGGGCGGCCGAGGTGAGCAGTACTTC. The encoded protein is CASSILLRGGRGEQYF. The chain is built from TRBV19 and TRBJ2-7; D is perhaps TRBD2 (6 bases). Germline CDR1 and CDR2: LNHDA and SQIVND (reference sequence). The CDR3 sequence is 16 residues long. V lost 2 bases and J 7 bases, leaving 21 bases between the germline ends.

This clone was observed once. A read error may produce the germline difference seen at one junction end. This chain uses TRBV5-1 with TRBJ2-3, with TRBD2 identical over 8 bases. Germline lookup yields CDR1 SGHRS and CDR2 YFSETQ. This CDR3 is built from 13 residues. The CDR3 DNA reads as TGCGCCCGCAGCGTCGGGGGGGGCGATACGCAGTATTTT. This translates into CARSVGGGDTQYF.

J is TRBJ2-3 and V is TRBV4-1; 8 positions match TRBD1. The germline CDR1 and CDR2 sequences are MGHRA and YSYEKL. The CDR3 spans 15 residues. Trimming removed 1 base from V and 4 bases from J; junction bases left unmatched: 4. For the CDR3, the DNA is TGCGCCAGCAGCCAAGTAGGCAGGGGGCCAGATACGCAGTATTTT. It specifies CASSQVGRGPDTQYF.

The chain joins TRBV5-6 to TRBJ1-3; TRBD1 aligns across 7 bases. The CDR3 length is 16 residues. Unmatched junction bases numbered 10, after V lost 4 bases and J lost 3 bases. Germline V gene lookup returns CDR1 SGHDT and CDR2 YYEEEE. Written as DNA, the CDR3 is TGTGCCAGCAGCGCGGTAGGGGGCTTTAATGGAAACACCATATATTTT. Protein product: CASSAVGGFNGNTIYF.

This sequence joins TRBV7-9 and TRBJ1-5, with TRBD1 matching 10 bases. The CDR3 has 16 residues. The trim removed 2 bases at V and 2 bases at J, leaving 3 bases unmatched. From germline, CDR1 is SEHNR and CDR2 FQNEAQ (reference sequence). This CDR3 is CASSLTTGGGNQPQHF. The CDR3 DNA is TGTGCCAGCAGCTTAACGACAGGGGGCGGCAATCAGCCCCAGCATTTT.

J is TRBJ1-6 and V is TRBV6-5; D is perhaps TRBD1 (5 bases). The CDR3 totals 15 residues. Per the germline V gene, CDR1 is MNHEY and CDR2 is SVGAGI. V gave up 0 bases and J gave up 10 bases, with 13 bases separating them. As DNA, the CDR3 is TGTGCCAGCAGTTACTCGCAGGGTTCCCAGTCACCCCTCCACTTT. Its translation is CASSYSQGSQSPLHF.

This clone occurred a few times. This sequence joins TRBV14 and TRBJ2-3; 7 bases map to TRBD1. Germline V gene data show CDR1 as SGHDN and CDR2 as FVKESK. J was trimmed by 0 bases and V by 4 bases; bases with no gene match: 4. The CDR3 covers 15 residues. In DNA form, the CDR3 reads TGTGCCAGCAGCCTAGGACAGGCTAGCACAGATACGCAGTATTTT. It is translated as CASSLGQASTDTQYF.

This chain uses TRBV9 with TRBJ2-1; 12 nucleotides align to TRBD2. There are 18 residues in the CDR3. CDR1 and CDR2 from the germline V gene are SGDLS and YYNGEE. V lost 0 bases to trimming and J lost 15 bases; unmatched junction nucleotides: 19. In DNA form, the CDR3 reads TGTGCCAGCAGCGTAGCCCAATCGCTAGCGGGAGGGCCGGGCCCCCCGTTCTTC. Protein: CASSVAQSLAGGPGPPFF.

This clone was found once. V usage is TRBV2 and J usage is TRBJ2-1, with D possibly matching TRBD2 (7 bases). Germline lookup yields CDR1 SNHLY and CDR2 FYNNEI. CDR3 length: 22 amino acids. V was clipped by 2 bases and J by 3 bases, with 32 bases between them. CDR3 DNA: TGTGCCAGCAGTGAATCGATACAGGGTCGGGGAGCGGGGACCTATCTCTACAATGAGCAGTTCTTC. The encoded protein is CASSESIQGRGAGTYLYNEQFF.

V and J are TRBV3-1 (or the pseudogene TRBV3-2) and TRBJ1-6; D is unresolved. This CDR3 has 14 amino acids. CDR1 LGHDT and CDR2 YNNKEL come from the germline V gene (reference sequence). V lost 1 base and J 4 bases, leaving 5 bases between the germline ends. CDR3 region: CASSQVPYNSPLHF. DNA for the CDR3: TGTGCCAGCAGCCAAGTCCCTTATAATTCACCCCTCCACTTT.

The genes are TRBV18 and TRBJ1-1; D may be TRBD1 (6 bases). The germline V and J ends were trimmed by 6 bases and 4 bases, with 30 bases remaining between them. Looked up from germline, CDR1 is KGHSH and CDR2 is LQKENI. The CDR3 loop spans 19 amino acids. This CDR3 reads CASSGQGSEAGYSGTEAFF. The DNA of the CDR3 is TGTGCCAGCTCCGGCCAGGGGTCTGAAGCCGGTTATAGTGGCACTGAAGCTTTCTTT.

The chain employs TRBV7-6 and TRBJ2-2, with a weak D call TRBD2 (5 bases). With 2 bases removed from V and 0 bases from J, the gap between germline ends came to 10 bases. Germline lookup yields CDR1 SGHVS and CDR2 FNYEAQ. The CDR3 contains 16 residues. The CDR3 region is CASSLNHGANTGELFF. The CDR3 bases are TGTGCCAGCAGCTTAAACCACGGGGCGAACACCGGGGAGCTGTTTTTT.

This chain connects TRBV3-1 (or the pseudogene TRBV3-2) to TRBJ2-1; D is unresolved. Germline CDR1 and CDR2: LGHDT and YNNKEL (reference sequence). This CDR3 region has 14 residues. V was trimmed by 2 bases and J by 3 bases, leaving 8 bases between them. For the CDR3, the DNA is TGTGCCAGCAGCCAACGTGGCTTCTACAATGAGCAGTTCTTC. Protein product: CASSQRGFYNEQFF.

The J gene is TRBJ2-1, the V gene TRBV9, with 8 bases matching TRBD2. CDR1 and CDR2 from the germline V gene are SGDLS and YYNGEE. The CDR3 is 17 residues long. With V trimmed by 3 bases and J by 5 bases, 13 bases remained unmatched. CDR3 DNA: TGTGCCAGCAGCGCGGGGACTAGAGGTGGTTGGGACAATGAGCAGTTCTTC. Encoded protein: CASSAGTRGGWDNEQFF.

The chain's CDR3 is CASSVDPGGYEQYF. The CDR3 bases are TGTGCCAGCAGCGTAGACCCGGGAGGCTACGAGCAGTACTTC. The chain combines TRBV9 with TRBJ2-7; 7 bases match TRBD2. Per germline, CDR1 SGDLS and CDR2 YYNGEE. CDR3 length: 14 amino acids. V lost 0 bases, J lost 3 bases, and 3 bases stayed unmatched.

The genes are TRBV19 and TRBJ1-5, with TRBD1 identical over 12 bases. Trimming took 4 bases from V and 4 from J; bases not matched to a gene: 11. Germline-derived CDR1 and CDR2 are LNHDA and SQIVND (reference sequence). CDR3 length equals 18 residues. CDR3 sequence reads: CASSTEGQGAMGNQPQHF. In nucleotides, the CDR3 is TGTGCCAGTAGTACGGAGGGACAGGGGGCAATGGGGAATCAGCCCCAGCATTTT.

The chain is built from TRBV30 and TRBJ1-3, with 8 bases that match TRBD1. V lost 2 bases, J lost 2 bases, and 8 bases stayed unmatched. Germline assignment: CDR1 GTSNPN and CDR2 SVGIG (reference sequence). CDR3 length: 16 amino acids. The CDR3 here is CAWSSGDRGAGNTIYF. CDR3 nucleotide sequence: TGTGCCTGGAGTTCGGGAGACAGGGGAGCTGGAAACACCATATATTTT. Full variable domain (outside the CDR3, taken from reference TRBV30 and TRBJ1-3): SQTIHQWPATLVQPVGSPLSLECTVEGTSNPNLYWYRQAAGRGLQLLFYSVGIGQISSEVPQNLSASRPQDRQFILSSKKLLLSDSGFYLCAWSSGDRGAGNTIYFGEGSWLTVV.

V usage is TRBV15 and J usage is TRBJ1-1; the D is unclear. This CDR3 spans 12 amino acids. CDR1 is LNHNV, CDR2 YYDKDF, per germline (reference sequence). The germline V and J ends were trimmed by 5 bases and 4 bases, with 8 bases remaining between them. CDR3 loop: CATSYSFTEAFF. The CDR3 bases are TGTGCCACCAGCTACAGTTTCACTGAAGCTTTCTTT.

In its sample, this clone was seen once. This rearrangement joins TRBV7-2 to TRBJ2-5; TRBD2 is a possible D gene (5 bases). Trimming pared 5 bases from V and 5 bases from J, leaving 15 bases between. The CDR3 is 14 amino acids. Germline CDR1 is SGHTA and CDR2 is FQGNSA. CDR3 region: CASSPLARGETQYF. CDR3 DNA sequence: TGTGCCAGCAGCCCCCTGGCCAGAGGGGAGACCCAGTACTTC. Based on the CDR3 plus reference TRBV7-2 and TRBJ2-5, the full variable domain is GAGVSQSPSNKVTEKGKDVELRCDPISGHTALYWYRQSLGQGLEFLIYFQGNSAPDKSGLPSDRFSAERTGGSVSTLTIQRTQQEDSAVYLCASSPLARGETQYFGPGTRLLVL.

The chain has TRBV6-1 and TRBJ2-7, with D tentatively TRBD2 (5 bases). Germline loops: CDR1 MNHNS, CDR2 SASEGT. V was shortened by 2 bases and J by 4 bases, with 9 bases between the two germline ends. The CDR3 is 13 residues long. The CDR3 DNA reads TGTGCCAGCAGTGAACAAAGGAGGTACGAGCAGTACTTC. Translated, it gives CASSEQRRYEQYF.